This T cell receptor (beta chain) was documented in a study of beta chain features in type 1 diabetes. Expressed TCRB transcripts were sequenced because the isolated RNA had all been reverse transcribed beforehand. Clones were sequenced by immunoSEQ multiplex PCR, and TCRdb holds only the in-frame ones, with some missing. The profile shows 35,000 to 50,000 clones, roughly 50% of them singletons. J was trimmed by 4 bases and V by 4 bases; bases with no gene match: 4. CDR3 length: 16 residues. Germline V lookup: CDR1 MNHNS, CDR2 SASEGT. The clonotype was recovered from a woman younger than 45 in good health. Sequenced input: stem cell memory CD4+ T cells from blood. This chain links TRBV6-1 with TRBJ2-1, with TRBD2 matching over 13 bases. CDR3 region: CASSASTSGGYNEQFF. CDR3 nucleotide sequence: TGTGCCAGCAGTGCTTCGACTAGCGGGGGGTACAATGAGCAGTTCTTC.